Below are 25 T cell receptor beta chains sequenced from a single sample in a study of CD8+ T cells in alopecia areata (dated by TCRdb to 2017 to 2018). Library method: the immunoSEQ multiplex PCR assay. To provide template for TCR sequencing, every sample had RNA extracted and reverse transcribed into cDNA. As stored in TCRdb, this immuneACCESS dataset retains in-frame rearrangements with V and J assigned. A fraction of the clones does not appear; measured against another copy, unresolved V genes explain less than half of the discrepancy, and the remainder lacks a known reason. For this sample there are around 270,000 clones; about 62% appear just once. The top ten clones comprise more than 1.5% of the sample. According to the study, the label for this sample's time point signals: roughly 24 weeks on oral tofacitinib. The treatment or condition label of this sample denotes: oral pan-JAK inhibitor, 5-10 mg twice daily.

The sequences come from CD4+ T cells sorted from blood, collected at week 24, from a patient treated with tofacitinib. The receptor source for this set is a human donor with alopecia areata.

This sequence joins TRBV18 and TRBJ1-6; 7 bases match TRBD1. Germline values: CDR1 KGHSH, CDR2 LQKENI. The CDR3 spans 14 residues. The J segment lost 5 bases and the V segment lost 5 bases, leaving 3 bases of the junction unmatched. CDR3 region: CASSKTGNNSPLHF. In DNA, the CDR3 is TGTGCCAGCTCAAAGACAGGGAATAATTCACCCCTCCACTTT.

V is TRBV13 and J is TRBJ2-5; tentative D call: TRBD2 (5 bases). Trimming left V 5 bases short and J 5 bases short, with 15 bases between. CDR1 and CDR2 (germline): PRHDT, FYEKMQ (reference sequence). This CDR3 region has 14 residues. The CDR3 sequence is CASSPIRGGETQYF. The DNA of the CDR3 is TGTGCCAGCAGCCCAATAAGAGGCGGGGAGACCCAGTACTTC.

This clone was observed a handful of times. V and J are TRBV7-9 and TRBJ2-3; the D is unclear. The V gene lost 6 bases and the J gene lost 4 bases, with 2 bases spanning the gap. The CDR3 sequence is 10 residues long. Per germline, CDR1 SEHNR and CDR2 FQNEAQ (reference sequence). CDR3 in DNA: TGTGCCAGCAGTTCAGATACGCAGTATTTT. It yields the protein CASSSDTQYF.

The V and J genes are TRBV19 and TRBJ2-7, with 8 nucleotides matching TRBD1. CDR1 is LNHDA, CDR2 SQIVND, per germline (reference sequence). The CDR3 loop spans 12 amino acids. Trimming removed 4 bases from V and 6 bases from J; junction bases left unmatched: 2. DNA of the CDR3: TGTGCCAGTAGTACCGACAGGGGCGAGCAGTACTTC. It is translated as CASSTDRGEQYF.

The rearrangement joins TRBV15 to TRBJ1-1; no clear D gene. V was trimmed by 4 bases and J by 2 bases, leaving 14 bases between them. Germline V lookup: CDR1 LNHNV, CDR2 YYDKDF (reference sequence). The CDR3 has 15 residues. In nucleotides, the CDR3 is TGTGCCACCAGCAAAAGACTTACGACCAACACTGAAGCTTTCTTT. Translation gives CATSKRLTTNTEAFF. The variable domain in full, with the rest retrieved from reference TRBV15 and TRBJ1-1, is DAMVIQNPRYQVTQFGKPVTLSCSQTLNHNVMYWYQQKSSQAPKLLFHYYDKDFNNEADTPDNFQSRRPNTSFCFLDIRSPGLGDTAMYLCATSKRLTTNTEAFFGQGTRLTVV.

There are a few counts of this clone. This chain joins TRBV5-1 and TRBJ1-1, with a weak D call TRBD1 (6 bases). V lost 4 bases and J 1 base, leaving 11 bases between the germline ends. The CDR3 sequence is 14 residues long. Germline V lookup: CDR1 SGHRS, CDR2 YFSETQ. CDR3 sequence: CASSAGVGNTEAFF. The CDR3 nucleotides read TGCGCCAGCAGCGCAGGGGTGGGGAACACTGAAGCTTTCTTT.

On this clone: Other nucleotide sequences from this sample produce the same CDR3. The chain uses TRBV30 and TRBJ1-2, with D maybe TRBD1 (6 bases). This CDR3 comprises 12 residues. Germline CDR1 reads GTSNPN; CDR2 reads SVGIG (reference sequence). V shed 5 bases and J shed 2 bases, with 9 bases lying between them. Written as DNA, the CDR3 is TGTGCCTGGTCTCAGGGGAACTATGGCTACACCTTC. It codes for CAWSQGNYGYTF.

This clone was found a few times. The chain employs TRBV29-1 and TRBJ2-3; D may be TRBD1 (6 bases). V was trimmed by 5 bases and J by 3 bases, leaving 15 bases between them. Germline V gene data show CDR1 as SQVTM and CDR2 as ANQGSEA. The CDR3 is 14 residues long. The CDR3 DNA is TGCAGCGTTCTCCTTGACAGGAGGACAGATACGCAGTATTTT. It codes for CSVLLDRRTDTQYF.

The CDR3 nucleotides read TGTGCCTGGAGGAGGGGAGAGACCCAGTACTTC. Amino acid sequence: CAWRRGETQYF. J is TRBJ2-5 and V is TRBV30; D is possibly TRBD1 or TRBD2 (5 bases each). Deletions cut 3 bases from V and 4 bases from J, with 6 bases between. CDR1 is GTSNPN, CDR2 SVGIG, per germline (reference sequence). The CDR3 is 11 amino acids.

The chain employs TRBV25-1 and TRBJ1-6; 7 bases align to TRBD1. J gave up 6 bases and V 6 bases, and 2 bases lay outside the gene matches. The CDR3 extends over 13 amino acids. CDR1 is MGHDK, CDR2 SYGVNS, per germline. The DNA of the CDR3 is TGTGCCAGCAGGGCAGGGGGTAATTCACCCCTCCACTTT. Translation gives CASRAGGNSPLHF.

This clone was picked up a small number of times. J is TRBJ1-2 and V is TRBV5-1; 9 nucleotides line up with TRBD1. In germline, CDR1 is SGHRS, CDR2 YFSETQ. The CDR3 sequence is 15 residues long. The J segment lost 4 bases and the V segment lost 3 bases, leaving 7 bases of the junction unmatched. The CDR3 nucleotides read TGCGCCAGCAGCTCGAGGGACAGGGTCGGCTATGGCTACACCTTC. As protein: CASSSRDRVGYGYTF.

There are a few counts of this clone. The gene calls are TRBV7-8 and TRBJ2-2, with D possibly matching TRBD1 (5 bases). The CDR3 is made up of 11 amino acids. The V gene's germline CDR1 is SGHVS and CDR2 FQNEAQ. The CDR3 DNA follows: TGTGGGCAGGGGAACACCGGGGAGCTGTTTTTT. Translation gives CGQGNTGELFF.

J is TRBJ2-7 and V is TRBV29-1, with D perhaps matching TRBD1 or TRBD2 (5 bases each). CDR3 length equals 17 residues. Germline-derived CDR1 and CDR2 are SQVTM and ANQGSEA. V was clipped by 4 bases and J by 0 bases, with 22 bases between them. CDR3 in amino acids: CSVGPFLPTADSYEQYF. CDR3 sequence (DNA): TGCAGCGTTGGACCTTTTTTGCCGACAGCGGACTCCTACGAGCAGTACTTC.

J is TRBJ1-1 and V is TRBV4-2, with D unclear. CDR1 and CDR2 (germline): LGHNA, YNFKEQ. V gave up 0 bases and J gave up 8 bases, with 10 bases separating them. This CDR3 is 13 amino acids long. The CDR3 bases are TGTGCCAGCAGCCAAGATGGGGTGACGGAAGCTTTCTTT. Amino acid sequence: CASSQDGVTEAFF.

This chain links TRBV19 with TRBJ1-2, with 8 bases identical to TRBD1. Germline V gives CDR1 LNHDA, CDR2 SQIVND (reference sequence). Losses at the gene ends were 5 bases for V and 7 bases for J; bases not matched to a gene: 3. The CDR3 contains 12 residues. As DNA, the CDR3 is TGTGCCAGTAGTCCTGGGACAGGTGGCTACACCTTC. Amino acid sequence: CASSPGTGGYTF.

The gene calls are TRBV29-1 and TRBJ2-6; tentatively, D is TRBD1 (6 bases). The CDR3 is 16 residues long. In germline, CDR1 is SQVTM, CDR2 ANQGSEA. V dropped 6 bases and J dropped 0 bases, with 15 bases sitting between them. Here the CDR3 reads CSVAGTPSSGANVLTF. The CDR3, as DNA: TGCAGCGTAGCCGGGACACCATCCTCTGGGGCCAACGTCCTGACTTTC.

V gene TRBV5-1 combines with J gene TRBJ2-5; D not resolved. Germline CDR1 reads SGHRS; CDR2 reads YFSETQ. The CDR3 is 13 amino acids. The germline V and J ends were trimmed by 0 bases and 4 bases, with 7 bases remaining between them. CDR3 loop: CASSLEGRETQYF. In nucleotides, the CDR3 is TGCGCCAGCAGCTTGGAGGGCAGAGAGACCCAGTACTTC.

The sample holds a few counts of this clone. The chain links TRBV30 to TRBJ1-1; D ambiguous. The V gene's germline CDR1 is GTSNPN and CDR2 SVGIG (reference sequence). The V gene lost 3 bases and the J gene lost 0 bases, with 14 bases spanning the gap. The CDR3 runs 15 residues. The CDR3 region is CAWSSHRGMNTEAFF. The CDR3 bases are TGTGCCTGGAGCTCCCATCGGGGTATGAACACTGAAGCTTTCTTT.

This clone was detected only a few times. The chain uses TRBV4-3 and TRBJ2-5, with 12 bases aligning to TRBD2. J lost 7 bases, V lost 4 bases, and 10 bases had no gene match. CDR1 and CDR2 from the germline V gene are LGHNA and YSLEER. The CDR3 length is 16 residues. Here the CDR3 reads CASSRRLAGDGGTQYF. In DNA, the CDR3 is TGCGCCAGCAGCCGACGACTAGCGGGGGATGGAGGGACCCAGTACTTC.

The chain recombines TRBV25-1 with TRBJ2-7; perhaps D is TRBD1 or TRBD2 (5 bases each). The CDR3 totals 14 residues. With 3 bases removed from V and 8 bases from J, the gap between germline ends came to 17 bases. Germline lookup yields CDR1 MGHDK and CDR2 SYGVNS. The CDR3: CASSEPGTLGKQYF. The CDR3 DNA reads as TGTGCCAGCAGTGAGCCCGGGACCCTAGGAAAGCAGTACTTC.

Regarding this clone: Other DNA sequences in this sample translate to the same CDR3. This chain links TRBV29-1 with TRBJ2-2; D is possibly TRBD1 (6 bases). The CDR3 loop spans 13 amino acids. Per germline, CDR1 SQVTM and CDR2 ANQGSEA. The V end was cut by 4 bases, the J end by 3 bases, with 9 bases between. The CDR3 here is CSVGQGYTGELFF. The DNA of the CDR3 is TGCAGCGTTGGTCAGGGGTACACCGGGGAGCTGTTTTTT.

The rearrangement uses TRBV5-1 and TRBJ2-5; weak D call: TRBD1 (5 bases). V lost 4 bases to trimming and J lost 4 bases, with 8 bases between them. CDR3 length equals 12 residues. Germline V lookup: CDR1 SGHRS, CDR2 YFSETQ. In DNA form, the CDR3 reads TGCGCCAGCAGCGCAGGGTTAGAGACCCAGTACTTC. It is translated as CASSAGLETQYF.

The rearrangement links TRBV11-2 to TRBJ2-5; D might be TRBD1 (6 bases). With 5 bases removed from V and 4 bases from J, the gap between germline ends came to 11 bases. The length of the CDR3 is 13 residues. The V gene's germline CDR1 is SGHAT and CDR2 FQNNGV. The CDR3, as DNA: TGTGCCAGCAGCCGACAGGTCTCAGAGACCCAGTACTTC. Its translation is CASSRQVSETQYF.

This clone showed up just a few times. The chain is built from TRBV30 and TRBJ1-1; D uncertain. V was clipped by 4 bases and J by 1 base, with 7 bases between them. The CDR3 length is 12 residues. Germline CDR1 GTSNPN, CDR2 SVGIG (reference sequence). CDR3 in DNA: TGTGCCTGGAAACGGGAGAACACTGAAGCTTTCTTT. Protein product: CAWKRENTEAFF.

DNA of the CDR3: TGTGCCAGCAGTACTGTGACAGGGGGCAACTACGAGCAGTACTTC. Translating it yields CASSTVTGGNYEQYF. The chain carries TRBV27 and TRBJ2-7; 10 bases match TRBD1. Trimming at V came to 5 bases and at J to 3 bases, leaving 7 bases not matched to a gene. The CDR3 totals 15 residues. CDR1 is MNHEY, CDR2 SMNVEV, per germline (reference sequence).